A selection of T cell receptor beta chains follows, all from one sample in a study of T cells after yellow fever vaccination. TCRdb analysed the 5' RACE reads with MiXCR anew, one entry per CDR3 protein. The table lists approximately 580,000 distinct CDR3 sequences, around 16% of them singletons. The specimen was PBMCs, collected 4 to 5 days after the first yellow fever vaccination. These receptors were collected from a man aged 18-30 years who received the YFV17D yellow fever vaccine. Each CDR3 is given with its conserved first and last residue. The order of the fields is V gene, D gene, CDR3 length, J gene, clone size, CDR3 DNA, CDR3 protein. The D gene is left open where the match is weak. Where a row states a size, it is once, few, many or the class of an expanded clone; other rows omit it.

V gene: TRBV2
D gene: TRBD1
CDR3 length: 13
J gene: TRBJ2-1
clone size: few
CDR3 DNA: TGTGCCAGCAGTAAGGACAGGGCGTATGAGCAGTTCTTC
CDR3 protein: CASSKDRAYEQFF

V gene: TRBV19
D gene: -
CDR3 length: 15
J gene: TRBJ2-7
clone size: -
CDR3 DNA: TGTGCCAGTAGTATAGAGACCTCCGGCCCCTACGAGCAGTACTTC
CDR3 protein: CASSIETSGPYEQYF

V gene: TRBV11-2
D gene: -
CDR3 length: 16
J gene: TRBJ1-4
clone size: -
CDR3 DNA: TGTGCCAGCAGCTTAGAATTCGGTAACCTGGGGGAAAAACTGTTTTTT
CDR3 protein: CASSLEFGNLGEKLFF

V gene: TRBV7-2
D gene: -
CDR3 length: 15
J gene: TRBJ2-7
clone size: -
CDR3 DNA: TGTGCCAGCAGCCCACGCCAAGGTGTGGGGAGCGAGCAGTACTTC
CDR3 protein: CASSPRQGVGSEQYF

V gene: TRBV27
D gene: -
CDR3 length: 13
J gene: TRBJ2-2
clone size: few
CDR3 DNA: TGTGCCAGCACCCGGGATCCCTCCGGGGAGCTGTTTTTT
CDR3 protein: CASTRDPSGELFF

V gene: TRBV5-1
D gene: -
CDR3 length: 14
J gene: TRBJ1-1
clone size: few
CDR3 DNA: TGCGCCAGCAAGTCGGGACGGACGAACACTGAAGCTTTCTTT
CDR3 protein: CASKSGRTNTEAFF

V gene: TRBV4-3
D gene: TRBD2
CDR3 length: 18
J gene: TRBJ2-3
clone size: -
CDR3 DNA: TGCGCCAGCAGCCAAGATTCAACTAGCGGGGGGGCGAGGGATACGCAGTATTTT
CDR3 protein: CASSQDSTSGGARDTQYF

V gene: TRBV19
D gene: TRBD1
CDR3 length: 13
J gene: TRBJ2-1
clone size: -
CDR3 DNA: TGTGCCAGTAGTCCGACAGGGAACGATGAGCAGTTCTTC
CDR3 protein: CASSPTGNDEQFF

V gene: TRBV5-4
D gene: -
CDR3 length: 14
J gene: TRBJ2-1
clone size: few
CDR3 DNA: TGTGCCAGCAGCGGCCCCCTACAGAGAAATGAGCAGTTCTTC
CDR3 protein: CASSGPLQRNEQFF

V gene: TRBV5-6
D gene: -
CDR3 length: 14
J gene: TRBJ2-7
clone size: -
CDR3 DNA: TGTGCCAGCAGTCGAGGGACATTCATAGGGGAGCAGTACTTC
CDR3 protein: CASSRGTFIGEQYF

V gene: TRBV7-3
D gene: -
CDR3 length: 15
J gene: TRBJ2-1
clone size: -
CDR3 DNA: TGTGCCAGCAGCTTAGCCGCCGCAGGGCTCAATGAGCAGTTCTTC
CDR3 protein: CASSLAAAGLNEQFF